This T cell receptor beta chain was retrieved from a study of shared clonotypes between healthy human individuals. Study summary: CD4 naive and memory got three plates each, CD8 naive two, CD8 memory one.

General observations from the study: Only blood underwent sampling, and tissue repertoires likely differ. Among non-shared clonotypes, generation probabilities were lower than among those shared by all four donors. Four donors held about 4.6% of naive CD4 clonotypes in common.

Produced via immunoSEQ multiplex PCR; TCRdb's table is partial and in-frame only. The table includes some 2,000,000 clones, roughly 95% detected once. Trimming shortened V by 0 bases and J by 0 bases, and 6 bases separated the two germline ends. Germline loops: CDR1 SGHRS, CDR2 YFSETQ. This CDR3 has 14 amino acids. Comments on this clone: What it binds is unknown. Other DNA sequences of this sample code for an identical CDR3.

This chain connects TRBV5-1 to TRBJ1-1; no definite D call. This TCR was recovered from a man in his late teens or twenties in good health. The material sequenced was naive CD4+ T cells sorted from blood. Subset given: CD45RA+ positively selected. The CDR3 here is CASSLEGLNTEAFF. The CDR3 DNA follows: TGCGCCAGCAGCTTGGAAGGCCTGAACACTGAAGCTTTCTTT. Full variable domain (outside the CDR3, taken from reference TRBV5-1 and TRBJ1-1): KAGVTQTPRYLIKTRGQQVTLSCSPISGHRSVSWYQQTPGQGLQFLFEYFSETQRNKGNFPGRFSGRQFSNSRSEMNVSTLELGDSALYLCASSLEGLNTEAFFGQGTRLTVV.